One sample yielded the 11 T cell receptor beta chains listed below, sequenced in a study of control samples from healthy donors and cancer patients. TCRdb's table, derived via immunoSEQ multiplex PCR, lists solely in-frame clones and lacks some. The repertoire has tens of thousands of clones, about 88% of them found once; the top ten carry roughly 5%. Specimen: blood. These receptors were collected from a woman in her 50s in good health.

The V and J genes are TRBV5-1 and TRBJ1-4, with D possibly being TRBD1 (6 bases). The CDR3 has 15 amino acids. CDR1 SGHRS and CDR2 YFSETQ come from the germline V gene. The ends were cut back, 4 bases at V and 8 bases at J, with 18 bases in the middle. The CDR3 nucleotides read TGCGCCAGCAGCCTGGACAGCCCCCAGAGAGAAAAACTGTTTTTT. It codes for CASSLDSPQREKLFF.

The chain uses TRBV11-3 and TRBJ2-1; the D is unclear. V lost 2 bases, J lost 6 bases, and 5 bases lay in between. Germline loops: CDR1 SGHNT, CDR2 YENEEA. CDR3 length equals 12 residues. DNA for the CDR3: TGTGCCAGCAGCTTATCGTTCAATGAGCAGTTCTTC. Amino acid sequence: CASSLSFNEQFF.

The genes are TRBV3-1 (or the pseudogene TRBV3-2) and TRBJ1-1, with D uncertain. The CDR3 consists of 12 residues. Per the germline V gene, CDR1 is LGHDT and CDR2 is YNNKEL (reference sequence). V was pared by 4 bases and J by 8 bases, with 11 bases between. In DNA, the CDR3 is TGTGCCAGCAGCCCTTCCCCGGGGGAAGCTTTCTTT. Protein sequence: CASSPSPGEAFF.

The V gene is TRBV6-5, the J gene TRBJ1-1; 8 nucleotides agree with TRBD1. J was trimmed by 5 bases and V by 2 bases; bases with no gene match: 7. The CDR3 is made up of 15 amino acids. From germline, CDR1 is MNHEY and CDR2 SVGAGI. The CDR3 DNA sequence: TGTGCCAGCAGTTACCCTACAGGGGGGAGGACTGAAGCTTTCTTT. Translated, it gives CASSYPTGGRTEAFF.

This clone appeared a few times. The V and J genes are TRBV30 and TRBJ1-2; D uncertain. Trimming shortened V by 0 bases and J by 6 bases, and 5 bases separated the two germline ends. Per germline, CDR1 GTSNPN and CDR2 SVGIG (reference sequence). The length of the CDR3 is 11 residues. The DNA of the CDR3 is TGTGCCTGGAGTGTACTAGATGGCTACACCTTC. Translating it yields CAWSVLDGYTF.

This clone was seen a few times. V and J are TRBV5-6 and TRBJ1-1, with D unclear. CDR3 length: 15 amino acids. The ends were cut back, 1 base at V and 1 base at J, with 11 bases in the middle. Germline values: CDR1 SGHDT, CDR2 YYEEEE. CDR3 sequence (DNA): TGTGCCAGCAGCTTGTACAGTCCCCCGAACACTGAAGCTTTCTTT. Amino acid sequence: CASSLYSPPNTEAFF.

The chain uses TRBV3-1 (or the pseudogene TRBV3-2) and TRBJ2-3, with D hard to call. Germline assignment: CDR1 LGHDT and CDR2 YNNKEL (reference sequence). The CDR3 totals 13 residues. V gave up 5 bases and J gave up 4 bases, with 10 bases separating them. This CDR3 is CASSFRGADTQYF. For the CDR3, the DNA is TGTGCCAGCAGCTTTAGAGGTGCAGATACGCAGTATTTT.

The chain carries TRBV29-1 and TRBJ1-4; 7 bases align to TRBD1. Looked up from germline, CDR1 is SQVTM and CDR2 is ANQGSEA. V lost 7 bases to trimming and J lost 8 bases; unmatched junction nucleotides: 10. The CDR3 is 13 residues long. CDR3 bases: TGCAGCGGGGGGGACAGTAAACGGGAAAAACTGTTTTTT. Translated, it gives CSGGDSKREKLFF.

The chain uses TRBV5-1 and TRBJ2-7; weak D call: TRBD2 (6 bases). The germline V and J ends were trimmed by 2 bases and 2 bases, with 8 bases remaining between them. Germline V gene data show CDR1 as SGHRS and CDR2 as YFSETQ. The CDR3 contains 13 residues. In DNA, the CDR3 is TGCGCCAGCAGCTTCGCGGGGACCTACGAGCAGTACTTC. As protein: CASSFAGTYEQYF.

J is TRBJ2-3 and V is TRBV6-5; 7 bases align to TRBD1. The CDR3 extends over 13 amino acids. Germline values: CDR1 MNHEY, CDR2 SVGAGI. The V gene end was trimmed by 8 bases and the J gene end by 11 bases; junction bases not matched to a gene: 13. CDR3 loop: CASGGPDRVKQYF. Written as DNA, the CDR3 is TGTGCCAGCGGGGGCCCAGACAGGGTTAAGCAGTATTTT.

The chain is built from TRBV9 and TRBJ1-4, with D possibly matching TRBD1 (5 bases). Between the trimmed V and J ends, which lost 1 base and 5 bases, there was a span of 12 bases. This CDR3 spans 15 amino acids. The germline CDR1 and CDR2 sequences are SGDLS and YYNGEE. This chain's CDR3 is CASSVTGGRNEKLFF. In nucleotides, the CDR3 is TGTGCCAGCAGCGTAACGGGGGGAAGGAATGAAAAACTGTTTTTT. The variable domain in full, with the rest retrieved from reference TRBV9 and TRBJ1-4, is DSGVTQTPKHLITATGQRVTLRCSPRSGDLSVYWYQQSLDQGLQFLIQYYNGEERAKGNILERFSAQQFPDLHSELNLSSLELGDSALYFCASSVTGGRNEKLFFGSGTQLSVL.